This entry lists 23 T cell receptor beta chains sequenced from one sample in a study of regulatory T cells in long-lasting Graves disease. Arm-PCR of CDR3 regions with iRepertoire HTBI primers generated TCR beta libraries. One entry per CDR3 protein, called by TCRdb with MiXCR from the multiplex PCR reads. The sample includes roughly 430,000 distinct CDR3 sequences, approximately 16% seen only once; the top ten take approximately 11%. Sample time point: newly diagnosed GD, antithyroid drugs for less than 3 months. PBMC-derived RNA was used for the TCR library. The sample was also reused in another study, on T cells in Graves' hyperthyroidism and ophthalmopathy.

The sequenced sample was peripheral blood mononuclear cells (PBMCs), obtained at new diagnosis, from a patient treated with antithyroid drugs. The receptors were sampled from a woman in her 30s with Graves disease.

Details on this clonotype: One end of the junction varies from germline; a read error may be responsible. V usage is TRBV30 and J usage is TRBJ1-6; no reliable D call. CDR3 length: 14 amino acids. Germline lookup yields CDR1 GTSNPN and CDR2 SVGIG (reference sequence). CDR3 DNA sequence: TGTGCCCGGAGTGTACGCGGCCTAACTTCACCCCTCCACTTT. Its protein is CARSVRGLTSPLHF.

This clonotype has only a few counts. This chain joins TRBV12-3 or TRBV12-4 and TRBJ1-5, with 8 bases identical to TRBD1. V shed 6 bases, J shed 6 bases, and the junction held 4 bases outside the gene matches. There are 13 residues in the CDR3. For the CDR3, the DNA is TGTGCCAGCAGGAATGACAGGGGTCAGCCCCAGCATTTT. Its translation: CASRNDRGQPQHF.

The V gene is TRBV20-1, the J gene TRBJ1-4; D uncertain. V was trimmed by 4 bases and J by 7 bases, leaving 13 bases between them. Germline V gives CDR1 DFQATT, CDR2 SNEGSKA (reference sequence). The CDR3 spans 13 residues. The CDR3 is CSATLGRFEKLFF. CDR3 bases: TGCAGTGCTACCCTAGGACGGTTTGAAAAACTGTTTTTT.

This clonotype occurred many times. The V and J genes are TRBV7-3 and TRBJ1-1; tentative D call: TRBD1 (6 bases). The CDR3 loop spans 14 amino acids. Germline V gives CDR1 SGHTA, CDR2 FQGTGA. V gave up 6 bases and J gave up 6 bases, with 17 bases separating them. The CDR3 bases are TGTGCCAGCAGTCCAAAGGGGGGGCCGGCTGAAGCTTTCTTT. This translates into CASSPKGGPAEAFF.

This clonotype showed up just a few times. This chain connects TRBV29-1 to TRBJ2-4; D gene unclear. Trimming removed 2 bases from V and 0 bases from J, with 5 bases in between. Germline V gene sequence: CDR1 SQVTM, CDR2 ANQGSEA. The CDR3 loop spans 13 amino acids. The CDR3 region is CSVETLAKNIQYF. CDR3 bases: TGCAGCGTTGAAACACTAGCCAAAAACATTCAGTACTTC.

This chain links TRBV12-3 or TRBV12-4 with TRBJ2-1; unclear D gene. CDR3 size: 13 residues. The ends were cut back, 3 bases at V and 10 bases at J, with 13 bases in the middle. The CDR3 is CASSFGPLTEQFF. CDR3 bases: TGTGCCAGCAGTTTCGGTCCCTTGACCGAGCAGTTCTTC.

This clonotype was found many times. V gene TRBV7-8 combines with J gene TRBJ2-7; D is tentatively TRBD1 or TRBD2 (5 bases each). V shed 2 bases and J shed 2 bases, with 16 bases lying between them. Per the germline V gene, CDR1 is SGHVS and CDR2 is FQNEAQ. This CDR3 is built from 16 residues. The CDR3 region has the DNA TGTGCCAGCAGCTTAATATTGGGGGACCCCACCTACGAGCAGTACTTC. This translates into CASSLILGDPTYEQYF.

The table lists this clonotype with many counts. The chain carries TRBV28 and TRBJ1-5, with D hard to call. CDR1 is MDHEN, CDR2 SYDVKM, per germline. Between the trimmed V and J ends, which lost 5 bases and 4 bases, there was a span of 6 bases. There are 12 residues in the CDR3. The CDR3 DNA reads TGTGCCAGCAGTAACTGGAATCAGCCCCAGCATTTT. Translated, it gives CASSNWNQPQHF.

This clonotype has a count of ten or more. This CDR3 is CASSSSRGLPFEQFF. For the CDR3, the DNA is TGTGCCAGCAGCTCCTCCCGAGGACTTCCCTTTGAGCAGTTCTTC. This rearrangement joins TRBV11-2 to TRBJ2-1, with D possibly TRBD2 on 5 matching bases. CDR1 and CDR2 from the germline V gene are SGHAT and FQNNGV. V dropped 4 bases and J dropped 9 bases, with 19 bases sitting between them. The CDR3 sequence is 15 residues long. Full variable domain (remainder filled in from reference TRBV11-2 and TRBJ2-1): EAGVAQSPRYKIIEKRQSVAFWCNPISGHATLYWYQQILGQGPKLLIQFQNNGVVDDSQLPKDRFSAERLKGVDSTLKIQPAKLEDSAVYLCASSSSRGLPFEQFFGPGTRLTVL.

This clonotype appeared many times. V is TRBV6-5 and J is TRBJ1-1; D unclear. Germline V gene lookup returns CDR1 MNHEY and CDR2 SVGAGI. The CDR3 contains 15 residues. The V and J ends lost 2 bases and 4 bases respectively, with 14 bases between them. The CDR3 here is CASSYPGGGVTEAFF. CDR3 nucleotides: TGTGCCAGCAGTTACCCGGGCGGCGGGGTCACTGAAGCTTTCTTT.

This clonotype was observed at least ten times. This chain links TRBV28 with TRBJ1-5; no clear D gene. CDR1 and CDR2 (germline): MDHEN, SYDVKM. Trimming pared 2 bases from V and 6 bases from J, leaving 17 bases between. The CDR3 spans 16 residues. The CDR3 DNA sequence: TGTGCCAGCAGTTTAAGAATTCCCAGACGGCTTCAGCCCCAGCATTTT. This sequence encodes CASSLRIPRRLQPQHF.

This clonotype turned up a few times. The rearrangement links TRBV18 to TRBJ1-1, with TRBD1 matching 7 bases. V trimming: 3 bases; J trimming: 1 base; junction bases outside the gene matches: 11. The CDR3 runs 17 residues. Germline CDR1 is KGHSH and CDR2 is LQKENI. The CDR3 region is CASSPGGGAGWNTEAFF. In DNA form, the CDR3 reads TGTGCCAGCTCACCGGGAGGGGGCGCAGGCTGGAACACTGAAGCTTTCTTT.

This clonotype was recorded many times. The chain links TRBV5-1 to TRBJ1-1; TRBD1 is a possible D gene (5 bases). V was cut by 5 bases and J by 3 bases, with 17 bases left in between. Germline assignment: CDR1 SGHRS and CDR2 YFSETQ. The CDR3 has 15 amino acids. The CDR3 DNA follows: TGCGCCAGCAGAAATGGGGCGGGGTTGGACACTGAAGCTTTCTTT. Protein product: CASRNGAGLDTEAFF. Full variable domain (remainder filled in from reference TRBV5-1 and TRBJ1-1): KAGVTQTPRYLIKTRGQQVTLSCSPISGHRSVSWYQQTPGQGLQFLFEYFSETQRNKGNFPGRFSGRQFSNSRSEMNVSTLELGDSALYLCASRNGAGLDTEAFFGQGTRLTVV.

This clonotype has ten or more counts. The CDR3 region is CASSLAPQGAQYF. The CDR3 DNA reads as TGTGCCAGCAGCTTAGCACCCCAAGGCGCCCAGTACTTC. The J gene is TRBJ2-5, the V gene TRBV7-2; D is uncertain. This CDR3 contains 13 residues. V shed 0 bases and J shed 9 bases, with 11 bases lying between them. Germline-derived CDR1 and CDR2 are SGHTA and FQGNSA.

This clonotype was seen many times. The CDR3 loop reads CASSTPWGEVETQYF. In DNA form, the CDR3 reads TGTGCCAGCAGTACTCCTTGGGGCGAAGTAGAGACCCAGTACTTC. The chain combines TRBV28 with TRBJ2-5; weak D call: TRBD1 (5 bases). V lost 5 bases, J lost 4 bases, and 17 bases lay in between. The CDR3 length is 15 residues. Germline assignment: CDR1 MDHEN and CDR2 SYDVKM.

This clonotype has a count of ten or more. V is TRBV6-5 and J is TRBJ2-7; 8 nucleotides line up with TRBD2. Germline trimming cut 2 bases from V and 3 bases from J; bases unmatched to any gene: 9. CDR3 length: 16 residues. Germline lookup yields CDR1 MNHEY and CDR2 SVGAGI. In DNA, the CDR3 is TGTGCCAGCAGTTACGGTAGCGGGGAGCCGGGCTACGAGCAGTACTTC. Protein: CASSYGSGEPGYEQYF.

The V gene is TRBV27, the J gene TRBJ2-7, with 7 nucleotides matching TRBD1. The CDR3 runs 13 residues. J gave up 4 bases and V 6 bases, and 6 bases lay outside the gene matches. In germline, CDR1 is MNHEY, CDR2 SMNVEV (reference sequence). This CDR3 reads CASSDRVGYEQYF. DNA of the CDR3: TGTGCCAGCAGCGACAGGGTTGGGTACGAGCAGTACTTC.

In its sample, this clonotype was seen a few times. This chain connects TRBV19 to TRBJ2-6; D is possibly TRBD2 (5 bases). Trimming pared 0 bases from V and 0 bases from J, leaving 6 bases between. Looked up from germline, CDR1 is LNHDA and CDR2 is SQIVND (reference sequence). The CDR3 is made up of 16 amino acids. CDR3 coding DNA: TGTGCCAGTAGTATAGAAGCGGTCTCTGGGGCCAACGTCCTGACTTTC. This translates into CASSIEAVSGANVLTF.

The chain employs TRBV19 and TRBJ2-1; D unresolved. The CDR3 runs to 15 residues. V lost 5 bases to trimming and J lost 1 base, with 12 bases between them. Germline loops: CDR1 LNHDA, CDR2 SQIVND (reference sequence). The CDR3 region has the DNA TGTGCCAGTAGTCTTAGACCGCCTTCCTACAATGAGCAGTTCTTC. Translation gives CASSLRPPSYNEQFF.

CDR3 protein: CASSSPREGTDTQYF. The CDR3 region has the DNA TGTGCCAGCAGCTCACCGCGGGAGGGAACAGATACGCAGTATTTT. The V call is TRBV5-4, the J call TRBJ2-3; TRBD2 matches 9 bases. The CDR3 is made up of 15 amino acids. V was pared by 3 bases and J by 3 bases, with 5 bases of the junction left unmatched. Germline CDR1 and CDR2: SGHNT and YYREEE (reference sequence).

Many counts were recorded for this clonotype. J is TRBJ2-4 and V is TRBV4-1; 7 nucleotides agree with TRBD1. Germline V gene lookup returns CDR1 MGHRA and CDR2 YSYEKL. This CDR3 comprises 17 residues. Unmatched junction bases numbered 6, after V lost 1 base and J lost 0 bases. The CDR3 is CASSQVRQGVAKNIQYF. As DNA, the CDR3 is TGCGCCAGCAGCCAAGTGCGCCAGGGGGTAGCCAAAAACATTCAGTACTTC.

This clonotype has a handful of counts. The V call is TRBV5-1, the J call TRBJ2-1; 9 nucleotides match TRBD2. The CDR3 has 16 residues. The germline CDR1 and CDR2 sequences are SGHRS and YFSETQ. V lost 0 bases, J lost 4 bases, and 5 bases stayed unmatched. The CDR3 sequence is CASSLVAGGGYNEQFF. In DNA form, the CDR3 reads TGCGCCAGCAGCTTGGTGGCGGGAGGGGGGTACAATGAGCAGTTCTTC.

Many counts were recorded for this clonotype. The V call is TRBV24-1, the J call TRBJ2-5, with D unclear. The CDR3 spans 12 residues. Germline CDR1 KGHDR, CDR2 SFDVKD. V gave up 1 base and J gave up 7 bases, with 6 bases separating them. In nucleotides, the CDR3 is TGTGCCACCAGTGATTTAACCGGGACCCAGTACTTC. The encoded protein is CATSDLTGTQYF.